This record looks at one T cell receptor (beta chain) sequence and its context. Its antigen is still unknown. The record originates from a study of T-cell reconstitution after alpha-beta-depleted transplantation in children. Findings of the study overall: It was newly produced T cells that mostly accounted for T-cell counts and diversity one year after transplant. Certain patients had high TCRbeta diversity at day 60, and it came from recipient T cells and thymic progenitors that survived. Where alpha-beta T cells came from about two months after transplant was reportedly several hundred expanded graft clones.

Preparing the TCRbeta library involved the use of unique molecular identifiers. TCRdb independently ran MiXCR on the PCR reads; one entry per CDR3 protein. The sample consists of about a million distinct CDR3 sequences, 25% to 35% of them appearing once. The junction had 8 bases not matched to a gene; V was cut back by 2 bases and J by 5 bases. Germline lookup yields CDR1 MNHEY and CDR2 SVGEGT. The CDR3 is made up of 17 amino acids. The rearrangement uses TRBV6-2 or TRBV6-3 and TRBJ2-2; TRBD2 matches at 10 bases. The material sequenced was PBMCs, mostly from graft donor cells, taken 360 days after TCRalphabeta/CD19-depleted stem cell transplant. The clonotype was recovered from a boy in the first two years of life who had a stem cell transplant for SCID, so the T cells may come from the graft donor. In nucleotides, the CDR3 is TGTGCCAGCAGTTACGAAGCGGGGGGGCCTTGGACCGGGGAGCTGTTTTTT. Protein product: CASSYEAGGPWTGELFF.